What follows are 30 T cell receptor beta chains derived from one specimen sequenced in a study of blood T cell repertoires in COVID-19. Using immunoSEQ multiplex PCR, the repertoire was profiled, and TCRdb retains in-frame clones only, with some absent. The sample shows 55,000 to 75,000 clones, nearly 90% of them seen only once. The specimen was peripheral blood. These receptors all come from a middle-aged man with active COVID-19.

The genes are TRBV4-1 and TRBJ2-3; 9 bases line up with TRBD2. V lost 0 bases, J lost 0 bases, and 4 bases stayed unmatched. Germline-derived CDR1 and CDR2 are MGHRA and YSYEKL. This CDR3 is built from 17 residues. The CDR3 sequence is CASSQEYSGGSTDTQYF. CDR3 in DNA: TGCGCCAGCAGCCAAGAGTATAGCGGGGGAAGCACAGATACGCAGTATTTT.

This rearrangement joins TRBV2 to TRBJ1-4; the D gene is possibly TRBD1 (6 bases). Germline-derived CDR1 and CDR2 are SNHLY and FYNNEI. The V gene lost 4 bases and the J gene lost 7 bases, with 16 bases spanning the gap. The CDR3 is 15 amino acids. The CDR3 DNA is TGTGCCAGCAGTGGGTTGGGGGCACTCAGTGAAAAACTGTTTTTT. It is translated as CASSGLGALSEKLFF.

The chain has TRBV11-1 and TRBJ2-5; no firm D call. Trimming cost V 3 bases and J 3 bases, with 8 bases left between them. Germline CDR1 reads SGHAT; CDR2 reads FQDESV (reference sequence). The CDR3 loop spans 13 amino acids. The CDR3 reads CASSLYREETQYF. The CDR3 nucleotides are TGTGCCAGCAGCTTGTACCGGGAAGAGACCCAGTACTTC.

This sequence joins TRBV3-1 (or the pseudogene TRBV3-2) and TRBJ1-4; a possible D gene is TRBD1 (6 bases). V was clipped by 4 bases and J by 8 bases, with 20 bases between them. Germline CDR1 and CDR2: LGHDT and YNNKEL (reference sequence). This CDR3 is built from 16 residues. This CDR3 reads CASSPQRQAFVEKLFF. For the CDR3, the DNA is TGTGCCAGCAGCCCCCAAAGACAGGCCTTCGTGGAAAAACTGTTTTTT.

The CDR3 here is CASSLGGALSTDTQYF. CDR3 bases: TGTGCCAGCAGCCTCGGGGGGGCCTTAAGCACAGATACGCAGTATTTT. J is TRBJ2-3 and V is TRBV9, with 8 bases that match TRBD2. This CDR3 spans 16 amino acids. The V gene's germline CDR1 is SGDLS and CDR2 YYNGEE. V shed 4 bases, J shed 0 bases, and the junction held 7 bases outside the gene matches.

V and J are TRBV19 and TRBJ2-5; TRBD1 agrees at 9 bases. CDR1 and CDR2 (germline): LNHDA, SQIVND (reference sequence). Unmatched junction bases numbered 6, after V lost 3 bases and J lost 4 bases. This CDR3 has 15 amino acids. This CDR3 reads CASSIGPTGGETQYF. For the CDR3, the DNA is TGTGCCAGTAGTATTGGTCCGACAGGGGGAGAGACCCAGTACTTC.

The V call is TRBV6-5, the J call TRBJ1-2; D is undetermined. Trimming took off 5 bases at V and 4 bases at J, with 14 bases between the two ends. There are 14 residues in the CDR3. Germline V CDR1 and CDR2: MNHEY, SVGAGI. The CDR3 reads CASSPRSPGYGYTF. The CDR3 coding sequence is TGTGCCAGCAGTCCTCGATCCCCGGGCTATGGCTACACCTTC.

The chain links TRBV5-1 to TRBJ2-3; 13 bases align to TRBD2. The germline CDR1 and CDR2 sequences are SGHRS and YFSETQ. The V and J ends lost 1 base and 1 base, in that order; junction bases with no gene match: 0. This CDR3 region has 16 residues. The CDR3 reads CASSLTSGGGTDTQYF. As DNA, the CDR3 is TGCGCCAGCAGCTTGACTAGCGGGGGGGGCACAGATACGCAGTATTTT.

V and J are TRBV6-1 and TRBJ1-3; D gene uncertain. V was clipped by 3 bases and J by 1 base, with 13 bases between them. The CDR3 is 16 amino acids. CDR1 MNHNS and CDR2 SASEGT come from the germline V gene. CDR3 sequence (DNA): TGTGCCAGCAGTGACCGGGTCAGGACTTCTGGAAACACCATATATTTT. Translated: CASSDRVRTSGNTIYF.

This clone has more than one count but fewer than ten. V usage is TRBV4-3 and J usage is TRBJ1-5; no firm D call. CDR1 LGHNA and CDR2 YSLEER come from the germline V gene. The CDR3 totals 15 residues. Trimming shortened V by 0 bases and J by 9 bases, and 15 bases separated the two germline ends. The CDR3 loop reads CASSQEWRAVAPQHF. For the CDR3, the DNA is TGCGCCAGCAGCCAAGAATGGAGGGCGGTAGCGCCCCAGCATTTT.

The CDR3 nucleotides are TGTGCCAGCAGCTTAGAGAGGGTCCATGAGCAGTTCTTC. Translating gives CASSLERVHEQFF. The chain employs TRBV11-2 and TRBJ2-1; tentative D call: TRBD2 (5 bases). V lost 0 bases and J lost 8, with 8 bases in between. The germline V gene has CDR1 SGHAT and CDR2 FQNNGV. CDR3 length equals 13 residues.

V is TRBV5-1 and J is TRBJ2-1, with 9 bases lining up with TRBD1. V dropped 4 bases and J dropped 8; count of bases not matched to a gene: 7. The germline CDR1 and CDR2 sequences are SGHRS and YFSETQ. This CDR3 region has 14 residues. The CDR3 loop is CASSEGQGRDEQFF. As DNA, the CDR3 is TGCGCCAGCAGCGAGGGACAGGGTCGAGATGAGCAGTTCTTC.

The chain combines TRBV7-2 with TRBJ2-7; no reliable D call. The CDR3 runs to 14 residues. Germline values: CDR1 SGHTA, CDR2 FQGNSA. V was clipped by 2 bases and J by 5 bases, with 13 bases between them. The CDR3 sequence is CASSLSRIWDEQYF. CDR3 coding DNA: TGTGCCAGCAGCTTATCCAGGATTTGGGACGAGCAGTACTTC.

V usage is TRBV3-1 (or the pseudogene TRBV3-2) and J usage is TRBJ2-2; TRBD2 agrees at 7 bases. The V gene end was trimmed by 5 bases and the J gene end by 5 bases; junction bases not matched to a gene: 11. Germline V lookup: CDR1 LGHDT, CDR2 YNNKEL (reference sequence). The CDR3 spans 16 residues. The CDR3 loop is CASSNKVRTRTGELFF. CDR3 DNA sequence: TGTGCCAGCAGCAACAAAGTAAGGACTAGGACCGGGGAGCTGTTTTTT.

The V call is TRBV5-1, the J call TRBJ1-1; the match to TRBD1 covers 8 bases. Trimming removed 2 bases from V and 4 bases from J; junction bases left unmatched: 1. From germline, CDR1 is SGHRS and CDR2 YFSETQ. This CDR3 region has 13 residues. CDR3 nucleotides: TGCGCCAGCAGCTTAGACAGGGGCACTGAAGCTTTCTTT. This gives the protein CASSLDRGTEAFF.

The V gene is TRBV6-5, the J gene TRBJ2-1, with 10 bases lining up with TRBD2. Germline CDR1 and CDR2: MNHEY and SVGAGI. With 7 bases clipped from V and 4 bases from J, the junction kept 7 bases outside the gene matches. The CDR3 loop spans 15 amino acids. The CDR3 is CASTPGLARYNEQFF. In nucleotides, the CDR3 is TGTGCCAGCACCCCGGGACTAGCGCGTTACAATGAGCAGTTCTTC.

The chain couples TRBV7-9 to TRBJ1-1; D is ambiguous. Trimming cost V 4 bases and J 4 bases, with 10 bases left between them. The germline V gene has CDR1 SEHNR and CDR2 FQNEAQ (reference sequence). The CDR3 sequence is 13 residues long. Here the CDR3 reads CASSYRGRTEAFF. The CDR3 bases are TGTGCCAGCAGCTACCGCGGTCGCACTGAAGCTTTCTTT.

J is TRBJ1-1 and V is TRBV6-6; D might be TRBD1 (5 bases). Germline assignment: CDR1 MNHNY and CDR2 SVGAGI (reference sequence). The CDR3 consists of 12 residues. The germline V and J ends were trimmed by 7 bases and 7 bases, with 13 bases remaining between them. The CDR3 spells CASNQGGSEAFF. The DNA for the CDR3 is TGTGCCAGCAACCAGGGAGGGAGTGAAGCTTTCTTT.

This rearrangement joins TRBV2 to TRBJ1-4; a possible D gene is TRBD1 (6 bases). V lost 1 base and J 4 bases, leaving 10 bases between the germline ends. Looked up from germline, CDR1 is SNHLY and CDR2 is FYNNEI. The CDR3 sequence is 15 residues long. The CDR3 loop reads CASSEGGPFNEKLFF. CDR3 coding DNA: TGTGCCAGCAGTGAAGGGGGGCCTTTTAATGAAAAACTGTTTTTT.

V is TRBV9 and J is TRBJ1-4; the match to TRBD1 covers 9 bases. V lost 4 bases to trimming and J lost 4 bases; unmatched junction nucleotides: 2. Germline loops: CDR1 SGDLS, CDR2 YYNGEE. The length of the CDR3 is 14 residues. The CDR3 region is CASSQTGGNEKLFF. The CDR3 DNA reads as TGTGCCAGCAGCCAGACAGGGGGTAATGAAAAACTGTTTTTT.

The chain couples TRBV18 to TRBJ2-5, with TRBD2 matching over 10 bases. The CDR3 length is 18 residues. Germline V gene lookup returns CDR1 KGHSH and CDR2 LQKENI. Trimming cost V 2 bases and J 1 base; bases outside gene matches: 10. CDR3 residues: CASSPTWLAGVTQETQYF. CDR3 in DNA: TGTGCCAGCTCACCAACCTGGCTAGCGGGGGTCACCCAAGAGACCCAGTACTTC.

This chain uses TRBV11-2 with TRBJ2-6; 8 bases match TRBD1. Germline CDR1 reads SGHAT; CDR2 reads FQNNGV. V lost 4 bases and J lost 8; bases outside the gene matches: 4. The CDR3 runs 14 residues. CDR3 sequence: CASSSFRGPNVLTF. CDR3 coding DNA: TGTGCCAGCAGCTCCTTCAGGGGGCCCAACGTCCTGACTTTC.

This clone was seen a single time. The rearrangement uses TRBV6-5 and TRBJ1-6; 7 bases match TRBD1. Germline CDR1 and CDR2: MNHEY and SVGAGI. Unmatched junction bases numbered 6, after V lost 6 bases and J lost 10 bases. The CDR3 covers 13 residues. CDR3 region: CASRTTGSSPLHF. CDR3 DNA: TGTGCCAGCAGAACGACAGGGAGCTCACCCCTCCACTTT.

The chain employs TRBV5-1 and TRBJ2-2; possible D gene TRBD2, 5 bases. The CDR3 extends over 15 amino acids. Germline-derived CDR1 and CDR2 are SGHRS and YFSETQ. Trimming shortened V by 4 bases and J by 4 bases, and 14 bases separated the two germline ends. The CDR3 DNA reads as TGCGCCAGCAGCCCCGGGATCGGGCCCACCGGGGAGCTGTTTTTT. It specifies CASSPGIGPTGELFF.

As DNA, the CDR3 is TGCGCCAGCAGGAACGGTGGGAGCGCTAACTATGGCTACACCTTC. Its protein product is CASRNGGSANYGYTF. The V call is TRBV5-1, the J call TRBJ1-2; no definite D call. Deletions cut 5 bases from V and 0 bases from J, with 14 bases between. The CDR3 is made up of 15 amino acids. The germline V gene encodes CDR1 SGHRS and CDR2 YFSETQ.

The chain combines TRBV6-5 with TRBJ1-6; 10 bases match TRBD1. J lost 9 bases, V lost 9 bases, and 8 bases had no gene match. The CDR3 sequence is 14 residues long. The germline V gene has CDR1 MNHEY and CDR2 SVGAGI. The CDR3 DNA reads as TGTGCCAGTTGGGACAGGGGTTTGGGTTCACCCCTCCACTTT. Protein: CASWDRGLGSPLHF.

The chain couples TRBV4-2 to TRBJ2-2; 7 nucleotides agree with TRBD2. The CDR3 runs to 19 residues. Germline V CDR1 and CDR2: LGHNA, YNFKEQ. V lost 1 base, J lost 3 bases, and 14 bases stayed unmatched. The DNA for the CDR3 is TGTGCCAGCAGCCAAGTTGGCCTTTTGAGCGGGGATTACACCGGGGAGCTGTTTTTT. Translated, it gives CASSQVGLLSGDYTGELFF.

The chain has TRBV4-1 and TRBJ1-2; D gene unclear. V dropped 5 bases and J dropped 4 bases, with 20 bases sitting between them. Germline CDR1 is MGHRA and CDR2 is YSYEKL. CDR3 length: 16 residues. The CDR3 here is CASSSPWVDITYGYTF. The CDR3 coding sequence is TGCGCCAGCAGCTCCCCGTGGGTTGACATCACCTATGGCTACACCTTC.

The J gene is TRBJ1-1, the V gene TRBV9, with TRBD1 matching over 7 bases. The germline gives CDR1 SGDLS, CDR2 YYNGEE. V shed 3 bases and J 4 bases; nucleotides not matched to a gene: 9. The CDR3 contains 15 residues. The CDR3 spells CASSEGGRAITEAFF. CDR3 nucleotide sequence: TGTGCCAGCAGCGAAGGGGGCAGGGCCATCACTGAAGCTTTCTTT.

The chain couples TRBV5-1 to TRBJ2-2; 7 bases agree with TRBD1. The junction had 2 bases not matched to a gene; V was cut back by 0 bases and J by 6 bases. Germline CDR1 is SGHRS and CDR2 is YFSETQ. The CDR3 is 14 amino acids. The CDR3 is CASSLEGAAGELFF. CDR3 nucleotides: TGCGCCAGCAGCTTGGAGGGGGCGGCCGGGGAGCTGTTTTTT.